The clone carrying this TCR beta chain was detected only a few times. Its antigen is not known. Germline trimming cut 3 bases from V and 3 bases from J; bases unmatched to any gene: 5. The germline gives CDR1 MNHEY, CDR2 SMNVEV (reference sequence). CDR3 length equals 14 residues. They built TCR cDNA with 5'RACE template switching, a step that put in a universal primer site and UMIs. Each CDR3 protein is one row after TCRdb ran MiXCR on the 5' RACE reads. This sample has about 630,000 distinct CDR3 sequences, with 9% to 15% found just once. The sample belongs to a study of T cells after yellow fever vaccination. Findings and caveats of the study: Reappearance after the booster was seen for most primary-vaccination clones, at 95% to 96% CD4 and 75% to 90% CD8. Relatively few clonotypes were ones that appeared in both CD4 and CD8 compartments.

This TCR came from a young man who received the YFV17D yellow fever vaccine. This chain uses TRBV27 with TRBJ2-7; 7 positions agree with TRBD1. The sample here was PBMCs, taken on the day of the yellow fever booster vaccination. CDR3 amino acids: CASSFRQGDYEQYF. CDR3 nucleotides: TGTGCCAGCAGTTTCCGACAGGGAGACTACGAGCAGTACTTC.